Listed here are 10 T cell receptor beta chains from one sample, sequenced in a study of cytomegalovirus exposure and HLA in healthy donors. PCR involved 60 Vbeta and 13 Jbeta primers. Sequenced by immunoSEQ multiplex PCR; TCRdb stores in-frame clones only, minus some. The data contain approximately 200,000 clones, about 86% of them singletons. Specimen: PBMCs. Receptors originate from a woman under 30 in good health and CMV-seropositive.

This sequence joins TRBV2 and TRBJ2-3, with 10 bases identical to TRBD1. Germline CDR1 reads SNHLY; CDR2 reads FYNNEI. The CDR3 has 16 residues. With V trimmed by 5 bases and J by 4 bases, 9 bases remained unmatched. CDR3 nucleotide sequence: TGTGCCAGCAGTCCGAGCGGACAGGGGGGCCCAGATACGCAGTATTTT. Encoded protein: CASSPSGQGGPDTQYF.

In its sample, this clone was seen once. The chain has TRBV5-1 and TRBJ2-5, with 9 bases aligning to TRBD1. Germline V gives CDR1 SGHRS, CDR2 YFSETQ. Trimming removed 4 bases from V and 3 bases from J; junction bases left unmatched: 7. This CDR3 region has 15 residues. The CDR3 loop reads CASSVQGADKETQYF. For the CDR3, the DNA is TGCGCCAGCAGCGTACAGGGGGCGGATAAAGAGACCCAGTACTTC.

Comments on this clone: An end of the junction differs from the germline gene, which may be a read error. V and J are TRBV7-7 and TRBJ2-5; D may be TRBD1 (5 bases). The CDR3 sequence is 14 residues long. Looked up from germline, CDR1 is SSHAT and CDR2 is FNYEAQ (reference sequence). For the CDR3, the DNA is TGTGCTAGCAGCTTAGGCAGGGCCCAAGAGACCCAGTACTTC. Amino acid sequence: CASSLGRAQETQYF.

This clone was detected only once. The chain recombines TRBV6-6 with TRBJ1-1; D gene uncertain. The CDR3 has 15 amino acids. Trimming shortened V by 4 bases and J by 1 base, and 13 bases separated the two germline ends. Germline V gene sequence: CDR1 MNHNY, CDR2 SVGAGI (reference sequence). Here the CDR3 reads CASSWALDKNTEAFF. The DNA for the CDR3 is TGTGCCAGCAGTTGGGCCCTTGACAAGAACACTGAAGCTTTCTTT.

The genes are TRBV5-1 and TRBJ1-1; no clear D. V lost 1 base and J lost 2, with 12 bases in between. The CDR3 loop spans 15 amino acids. Per the germline V gene, CDR1 is SGHRS and CDR2 is YFSETQ. The chain's CDR3 is CASSLSPQSNTEAFF. CDR3 nucleotide sequence: TGCGCCAGCAGCTTGTCCCCGCAGTCCAACACTGAAGCTTTCTTT.

The genes are TRBV7-2 and TRBJ1-1; D gene ambiguous. CDR3 length equals 15 residues. V was shortened by 2 bases and J by 2 bases, with 12 bases between the two germline ends. CDR1 SGHTA and CDR2 FQGNSA come from the germline V gene. Here the CDR3 reads CASSLISLANTEAFF. DNA of the CDR3: TGTGCCAGCAGCTTAATATCCTTGGCTAACACTGAAGCTTTCTTT.

CDR3 protein: CASSLAGGPNTGELFF. CDR3 DNA sequence: TGTGCCAGCAGTTTGGCGGGGGGGCCCAACACCGGGGAGCTGTTTTTT. The chain uses TRBV27 and TRBJ2-2, with 9 bases aligning to TRBD2. The CDR3 has 16 residues. CDR1 is MNHEY and CDR2 is SMNVEV in the germline V gene (reference sequence). The ends lost 3 bases at V and 2 bases at J; junction bases unmatched: 4.

The V and J genes are TRBV27 and TRBJ1-1, with D possibly being TRBD1 (6 bases). CDR1 is MNHEY, CDR2 SMNVEV, per germline (reference sequence). The CDR3 consists of 14 residues. Trimming removed 0 bases from V and 4 bases from J, with 9 bases in between. CDR3 in DNA: TGTGCCAGCAGTTTATCAGGGGGTAGCACTGAAGCTTTCTTT. Translating it yields CASSLSGGSTEAFF.

This clone was seen a single time. The chain recombines TRBV5-1 with TRBJ2-1; 13 bases are shared with TRBD2. The CDR3 length is 17 residues. V shed 4 bases, J shed 4 bases, and the junction held 8 bases outside the gene matches. In germline, CDR1 is SGHRS, CDR2 YFSETQ. This CDR3 reads CASSPGTSGALYNEQFF. The CDR3 bases are TGCGCCAGCAGCCCAGGGACTAGCGGGGCTCTTTACAATGAGCAGTTCTTC.

The J gene is TRBJ2-1, the V gene TRBV7-3; no reliable D call. The CDR3 runs to 13 residues. The germline V gene has CDR1 SGHTA and CDR2 FQGTGA. V lost 6 bases, J lost 5 bases, and 11 bases lay in between. This chain's CDR3 is CASSSDWNNEQFF. CDR3 DNA sequence: TGTGCCAGCAGTTCAGACTGGAACAATGAGCAGTTCTTC. The full variable domain, its missing parts supplied by reference TRBV7-3 and TRBJ2-1, is GAGVSQTPSNKVTEKGKYVELRCDPISGHTALYWYRQSLGQGPEFLIYFQGTGAADDSGLPNDRFFAVRPEGSVSTLKIQRTERGDSAVYLCASSSDWNNEQFFGPGTRLTVL.